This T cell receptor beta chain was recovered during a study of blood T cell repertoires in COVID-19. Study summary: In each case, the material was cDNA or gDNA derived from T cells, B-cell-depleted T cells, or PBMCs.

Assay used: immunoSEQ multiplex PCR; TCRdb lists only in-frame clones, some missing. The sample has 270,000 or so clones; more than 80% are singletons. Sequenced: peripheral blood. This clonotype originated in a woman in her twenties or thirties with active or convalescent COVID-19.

The CDR3 region has the DNA TGTGCCAGCACCCACAGGGTTGGGACCCAGTACTTC. Its translation: CASTHRVGTQYF. The V call is TRBV6-5, the J call TRBJ2-5; weak D call: TRBD1 (6 bases). Trimming shortened V by 7 bases and J by 7 bases, and 13 bases separated the two germline ends. CDR3 size: 12 residues. Germline V lookup: CDR1 MNHEY, CDR2 SVGAGI.